This T cell receptor beta chain was obtained from a study of CD8+ T cells in alopecia areata. Study-wide results and caveats: Shared TCR sequences were less clear between patients than in mice, possibly partly from HLA diversity. Normal scalp had lower clonality than lesional scalp, with alopecia totalis/universalis lesions showing this most strongly.

RNA extraction was followed by reverse transcription into cDNA, which acted as the sequencing template. Assay used: immunoSEQ multiplex PCR; TCRdb lists only in-frame clones, some missing. Altogether around 100,000 clones are present, 55% being singletons, with the ten largest covering 8.5% to 10%. About this clone: The antigen is not known.

CDR3 length: 18 amino acids. J gave up 2 bases and V 7 bases, and 15 bases lay outside the gene matches. Germline V CDR1 and CDR2: SNHLY, FYNNEI. The source of this sequence is a human donor in good health. Sequences were obtained from CD4+ T cells sorted from blood. This chain uses TRBV2 with TRBJ2-3; the match to TRBD2 covers 10 bases. The CDR3, as DNA: TGTGCCAGCAATGGAAGGCCCCTAGCGGGGGACCTCACAGATACGCAGTATTTT. Translated: CASNGRPLAGDLTDTQYF.